Below are 2 T cell receptor beta chains sequenced from a single sample in a study of blood T cell repertoires in COVID-19 (dated by TCRdb to the early 2020s). Receptor libraries were prepared by the immunoSEQ multiplex PCR assay. TCRdb provides this immuneACCESS table in a form limited to in-frame rearrangements. Some clones are lacking; in checked studies, under half of them reflect an unresolved V gene, and why the rest are absent is not known. Here the sample has about 81,000 clones; roughly four fifths occur a single time. The ten biggest clones cover approximately 7% of the sample. Material: peripheral blood. The receptors here all came from a human donor in a cohort sampled during active COVID-19.

The chain links TRBV25-1 to TRBJ2-3, with D possibly TRBD2 on 6 matching bases. From germline, CDR1 is MGHDK and CDR2 SYGVNS. The V end was cut by 5 bases, the J end by 4 bases, with 19 bases between. CDR3 size: 16 residues. CDR3 protein: CASSTPGGGRSDTQYF. CDR3 DNA: TGTGCCAGCAGTACACCTGGTGGAGGGAGATCAGATACGCAGTATTTT. Drawing the rest from reference TRBV25-1 and TRBJ2-3, the complete variable domain is EADIYQTPRYLVIGTGKKITLECSQTMGHDKMYWYQQDPGMELHLIHYSYGVNSTEKGDLSSESTVSRIRTEHFPLTLESARPSHTSQYLCASSTPGGGRSDTQYFGPGTRLTVL.

The chain recombines TRBV2 with TRBJ1-2, with TRBD1 matching over 8 bases. Per the germline V gene, CDR1 is SNHLY and CDR2 is FYNNEI. The trim removed 6 bases at V and 8 bases at J, leaving 11 bases unmatched. The CDR3 contains 14 residues. This chain's CDR3 is CASSASTGDSGYTF. The CDR3 nucleotides are TGTGCCAGCAGCGCCTCGACAGGGGATAGCGGCTACACCTTC.